Below, 16 T cell receptor beta chains from the same sample are listed, as sequenced in a study of cytomegalovirus exposure and HLA in healthy donors. The study ran its PCR with 60 Vbeta and 13 Jbeta primers. The method was immunoSEQ multiplex PCR; TCRdb's version includes in-frame clones alone and lacks a portion of them. The sample holds approximately 130,000 clones; around 71% are singletons and the top ten take roughly 3%. The sample comprised PBMCs. The receptor set was obtained from a woman aged 60-70 years in good health and CMV-seropositive.

The V call is TRBV18, the J call TRBJ1-3; a weak D match, TRBD1 (6 bases). There are 16 residues in the CDR3. Trimming shortened V by 2 bases and J by 0 bases, and 11 bases separated the two germline ends. Germline V gene lookup returns CDR1 KGHSH and CDR2 LQKENI. The CDR3 DNA reads TGTGCCAGCTCACCATTTGACAGGAGCTCTGGAAACACCATATATTTT. Protein product: CASSPFDRSSGNTIYF.

The table lists this clone with a few counts. The V call is TRBV7-9, the J call TRBJ2-1; D may be TRBD2 (5 bases). V lost 1 base and J lost 1, with 8 bases in between. This CDR3 comprises 15 residues. Germline V CDR1 and CDR2: SEHNR, FQNEAQ (reference sequence). The CDR3 spells CASSLVRTSYNEQFF. In DNA form, the CDR3 reads TGTGCCAGCAGCTTAGTAAGGACTTCCTACAATGAGCAGTTCTTC.

CDR3 region: CASSYFGQYGYTF. CDR3 in DNA: TGTGCCAGCAGCTACTTTGGACAGTATGGCTACACCTTC. The rearrangement uses TRBV11-1 and TRBJ1-2; D may be TRBD1 (6 bases). The CDR3 is 13 amino acids. CDR1 and CDR2 from the germline V gene are SGHAT and FQDESV (reference sequence). Trimming took 4 bases from V and 5 from J, leaving 11 bases between them.

The chain is built from TRBV10-3 and TRBJ1-1, with 7 bases fitting TRBD1. The J segment lost 1 base and the V segment lost 5 bases, leaving 7 bases of the junction unmatched. Per the germline V gene, CDR1 is ENHRY and CDR2 is SYGVKD. The CDR3 consists of 15 residues. The CDR3 loop is CAISPDRAGNTEAFF. The CDR3 bases are TGTGCCATCAGTCCAGACAGGGCGGGGAACACTGAAGCTTTCTTT.

The chain recombines TRBV5-4 with TRBJ2-7, with 7 nucleotides matching TRBD1. The CDR3 is 14 amino acids. From germline, CDR1 is SGHNT and CDR2 YYREEE (reference sequence). With V trimmed by 4 bases and J by 5 bases, 9 bases remained unmatched. The CDR3 DNA is TGTGCCAGCAGCCCAGACAGGGCCGTCCACGAGCAGTACTTC. Amino acid sequence: CASSPDRAVHEQYF.

The V and J genes are TRBV6-5 and TRBJ2-5; a weak D match, TRBD1 (6 bases). This CDR3 has 14 residues. Germline loops: CDR1 MNHEY, CDR2 SVGAGI. Trimming removed 2 bases from V and 9 bases from J, with 16 bases in between. As DNA, the CDR3 is TGTGCCAGCAGTTACGATGAGGGGGTGGGGGCCCAGTACTTC. Residues: CASSYDEGVGAQYF.

The chain uses TRBV10-2 and TRBJ2-7; 10 nucleotides agree with TRBD2. This CDR3 is 14 amino acids long. After removal of 6 bases from V and 3 bases from J, the junction contained 5 bases not matched to a gene. CDR1 is WSHSY, CDR2 SAAADI, per germline. CDR3 sequence reads: CASRRAGGDYEQYF. CDR3 DNA sequence: TGCGCCAGCAGACGAGCGGGGGGGGACTACGAGCAGTACTTC.

This chain uses TRBV5-1 with TRBJ1-1, with no clear D. Germline V gives CDR1 SGHRS, CDR2 YFSETQ. V was trimmed by 4 bases and J by 4 bases, leaving 11 bases between them. The CDR3 runs to 13 residues. The CDR3 DNA reads TGCGCCAGCAGCCAACCCGGGATCACTGAAGCTTTCTTT. Amino acid sequence: CASSQPGITEAFF.

This chain connects TRBV19 to TRBJ1-5, with D possibly matching TRBD1 (5 bases). The germline V and J ends were trimmed by 5 bases and 0 bases, with 11 bases remaining between them. The CDR3 consists of 15 residues. The germline V gene encodes CDR1 LNHDA and CDR2 SQIVND (reference sequence). The DNA for the CDR3 is TGTGCCAGTAGTGTACCGGGACTTAGCAATCAGCCCCAGCATTTT. Protein: CASSVPGLSNQPQHF.

The CDR3 reads CASTGDLNTEAFF. The CDR3 DNA is TGTGCCAGCACAGGGGATTTGAACACTGAAGCTTTCTTT. The rearrangement uses TRBV2 and TRBJ1-1; weak D call: TRBD1 (6 bases). The CDR3 totals 13 residues. Germline V gene data show CDR1 as SNHLY and CDR2 as FYNNEI. V lost 7 bases, J lost 0 bases, and 9 bases lay in between.

V usage is TRBV6-6 and J usage is TRBJ1-6; D is unresolved. Per germline, CDR1 MNHNY and CDR2 SVGAGI (reference sequence). The CDR3 has 16 residues. The V end lost 5 bases, the J end lost 3 bases, and 14 bases lay between the germline ends. The CDR3 DNA reads as TGTGCCAGCAGTCCCGCCCGGGGTAACTATAATTCACCCCTCCACTTT. It codes for CASSPARGNYNSPLHF.

This chain connects TRBV5-4 to TRBJ2-5; D is possibly TRBD2 (5 bases). The germline V gene encodes CDR1 SGHNT and CDR2 YYREEE (reference sequence). Trimming took off 0 bases at V and 1 base at J, with 10 bases between the two ends. This CDR3 has 15 residues. CDR3 bases: TGTGCCAGCAGCTTGGTGGGTAGCGTCCAAGAGACCCAGTACTTC. This encodes CASSLVGSVQETQYF.

The CDR3 region has the DNA TGTGCCAGCAGCCCCCTAGCGGGGGGGCCGGGGTTGGATACGCAGTATTTT. It codes for CASSPLAGGPGLDTQYF. The chain recombines TRBV13 with TRBJ2-3, with 12 bases identical to TRBD2. Unmatched junction bases numbered 12, after V lost 5 bases and J lost 6 bases. There are 17 residues in the CDR3. The germline gives CDR1 PRHDT, CDR2 FYEKMQ (reference sequence).

The chain couples TRBV4-1 to TRBJ1-2, with D possibly TRBD1 on 5 matching bases. Germline V lookup: CDR1 MGHRA, CDR2 YSYEKL. The CDR3 has 18 residues. V shed 1 base and J shed 6 bases, with 24 bases lying between them. The CDR3 coding sequence is TGCGCCAGCAGCCAAGTCTCGGCAGGGCCAGCCTCTCGGGATGGCTACACCTTC. This sequence encodes CASSQVSAGPASRDGYTF.

The rearrangement uses TRBV29-1 and TRBJ1-3; D remains unclear. This CDR3 has 13 amino acids. V dropped 4 bases and J dropped 0 bases, with 7 bases sitting between them. The germline CDR1 and CDR2 sequences are SQVTM and ANQGSEA. The DNA for the CDR3 is TGCAGCGTTGCCAGTTTCTCTGGAAACACCATATATTTT. Its translation: CSVASFSGNTIYF.

This clone was found once. The chain links TRBV6-5 to TRBJ1-2; D uncertain. The V end was cut by 10 bases, the J end by 2 bases, with 14 bases between. The CDR3 is 13 amino acids. CDR1 and CDR2 (germline): MNHEY, SVGAGI. CDR3 amino acids: CAIAPSANYGYTF. CDR3 bases: TGTGCCATCGCGCCCTCCGCGAACTATGGCTACACCTTC.